This T cell receptor (beta chain) derives from a study of blood T cells in healthy people across ages. With respect to this clonotype: Its antigen is still unknown.

Germline V CDR1 and CDR2: ENHRY, SYGVKD. The CDR3 runs 14 residues. The V and J ends lost 8 bases and 1 base respectively, with 14 bases between them. Primed by a sample-barcoded 5' primer and a J-beta primer mix, a second PCR proceeded for about 7 to 12 cycles. Every cDNA molecule carried a tag from a template-switch adaptor bearing 12 random nucleotides. TCRdb fed the 5' RACE reads into MiXCR, producing one record per CDR3 protein. The profile shows 1,100,000 or so distinct CDR3 sequences, over 35% of them singletons. Findings and limits, study-wide: Unsorted PBMC material precluded a definitive naive versus antigen-experienced comparison. Strongly correlated with naive T cell percentage was TCR beta diversity.

The chain is built from TRBV10-3 and TRBJ2-5, with TRBD2 as a possible D gene (6 bases). The clonotype comes from a woman aged 60-70 years in good health. The sample comprised blood. The CDR3 sequence is CAISRGTLQETQYF. In DNA form, the CDR3 reads TGTGCCATCTCGAGAGGGACTCTCCAAGAGACCCAGTACTTC.